The 30 T cell receptor beta chains presented below share a single source sample, sequenced in a study of response to subunit inactivated influenza vaccine. A single record per CDR3 protein comes from TCRdb applying MiXCR to the RT-PCR reads. Among hundreds of thousands of distinct CDR3 sequences, 7.6% were seen once, and the ten largest hold 10% to 15%. This material consisted of PBMCs from blood, taken 23 months after vaccination. The receptors shown here come from a man between 45 and 75 years old who received an inactivated influenza vaccine.

This clonotype was seen more than once but under ten times. The J gene is TRBJ2-3, the V gene TRBV5-6; the D gene is possibly TRBD2 (6 bases). The CDR3 runs to 13 residues. Germline V lookup: CDR1 SGHDT, CDR2 YYEEEE. V lost 4 bases, J lost 5 bases, and 11 bases lay in between. In DNA form, the CDR3 reads TGTGCCAGCAGCATGGGACTTCGAGATACGCAGTATTTT. Protein product: CASSMGLRDTQYF.

Only a few counts were recorded for this clonotype. This chain uses TRBV20-1 with TRBJ1-5; maybe TRBD1 (5 bases). V was shortened by 4 bases and J by 6 bases, with 10 bases between the two germline ends. The CDR3 contains 12 residues. Germline V gives CDR1 DFQATT, CDR2 SNEGSKA (reference sequence). The CDR3 nucleotides are TGCAGTGCTACAGGGACCGGTCAGCCCCAGCATTTT. It yields the protein CSATGTGQPQHF.

This clonotype was seen a handful of times. The junction and the germline gene differ at one end; a read error may be behind it. The V gene is TRBV5-1, the J gene TRBJ2-5; TRBD1 aligns across 8 bases. From germline, CDR1 is SGHRS and CDR2 YFSETQ. The CDR3 spans 17 residues. The CDR3 loop reads CAGSLRQGIPKGETQYF. The CDR3 nucleotides read TGCGCCGGCAGCTTGAGACAGGGGATCCCCAAAGGGGAGACCCAGTACTTC. The full variable domain, its missing parts supplied by reference TRBV5-1 and TRBJ2-5, is KAGVTQTPRYLIKTRGQQVTLSCSPISGHRSVSWYQQTPGQGLQFLFEYFSETQRNKGNFPGRFSGRQFSNSRSEMNVSTLELGDSALYLCAGSLRQGIPKGETQYFGPGTRLLVL.

This clonotype came up a few times. The CDR3 DNA follows: TGTGCCAGCAGCTTATCTTGGGGGGGTTGGGAGACCCAGTACTTC. It codes for CASSLSWGGWETQYF. The chain couples TRBV7-2 to TRBJ2-5; TRBD2 matches 7 bases. CDR3 length: 15 amino acids. With 2 bases clipped from V and 5 bases from J, the junction kept 8 bases outside the gene matches. The germline V gene has CDR1 SGHTA and CDR2 FQGNSA.

The sample holds many counts of this clonotype. The chain joins TRBV24-1 to TRBJ2-5; D remains ambiguous. The CDR3 is 13 amino acids. Germline CDR1 and CDR2: KGHDR and SFDVKD. Trimming removed 0 bases from V and 5 bases from J, with 6 bases in between. CDR3 amino acids: CATSDLEEETQYF. DNA of the CDR3: TGTGCCACCAGTGATTTGGAGGAGGAGACCCAGTACTTC.

The sample holds many counts of this clonotype. The gene calls are TRBV14 and TRBJ1-1; the D gene is possibly TRBD1 (6 bases). With 3 bases removed from V and 5 bases from J, the gap between germline ends came to 19 bases. The CDR3 is 16 residues long. Germline loops: CDR1 SGHDN, CDR2 FVKESK. CDR3 DNA: TGTGCCAGCAGCCACCTCAACAGGGTCCAGGGGACTGAAGCTTTCTTT. Its translation is CASSHLNRVQGTEAFF.

This clonotype was counted ten times or more. J is TRBJ2-5 and V is TRBV3-1; no reliable D call. The germline V and J ends were trimmed by 2 bases and 7 bases, with 17 bases remaining between them. The CDR3 spans 15 residues. Germline loops: CDR1 LGHDT, CDR2 YNNKEL (reference sequence). CDR3 DNA sequence: TGTGCCAGCAGCCAATGGGGTTCGGACGTTGGGACCCAGTACTTC. This codes for CASSQWGSDVGTQYF.

This clonotype was observed a handful of times. CDR3 DNA: TGCAGTGCTAGAGTACAGCCACTGAACACTGAAGCTTTCTTT. The encoded protein is CSARVQPLNTEAFF. J is TRBJ1-1 and V is TRBV20-1; D unresolved. The V gene's germline CDR1 is DFQATT and CDR2 SNEGSKA (reference sequence). V dropped 1 base and J dropped 0 bases, with 9 bases sitting between them. This CDR3 spans 14 amino acids.

This clonotype was observed a few times. This chain uses TRBV4-3 with TRBJ1-1; TRBD1 agrees at 7 bases. The CDR3 has 14 residues. The germline CDR1 and CDR2 sequences are LGHNA and YSLEER. V shed 3 bases and J 4 bases; nucleotides not matched to a gene: 5. The CDR3 region is CASSQTGLGTEAFF. CDR3 DNA: TGCGCCAGCAGCCAGACAGGGTTGGGCACTGAAGCTTTCTTT.

The chain joins TRBV10-3 to TRBJ2-3; tentatively, D is TRBD1 or TRBD2 (5 bases each). Per the germline V gene, CDR1 is ENHRY and CDR2 is SYGVKD. The CDR3 covers 12 residues. Trimming shortened V by 8 bases and J by 6 bases, and 12 bases separated the two germline ends. The CDR3 reads CAIQGPGDTQYF. In DNA form, the CDR3 reads TGTGCCATCCAGGGCCCGGGGGATACGCAGTATTTT.

The sample holds many counts of this clonotype. The chain uses TRBV11-2 and TRBJ2-5, with a possible D match to TRBD1 (5 bases). The CDR3 covers 15 residues. Germline CDR1 and CDR2: SGHAT and FQNNGV. The V end lost 1 base, the J end lost 1 base, and 10 bases lay between the germline ends. Here the CDR3 reads CASSLAGSSQETQYF. Here the CDR3 DNA reads TGTGCCAGCAGCTTAGCAGGGTCAAGCCAAGAGACCCAGTACTTC.

This clonotype was found many times. The gene calls are TRBV5-6 and TRBJ1-1, with 7 bases lining up with TRBD1. The CDR3 covers 14 residues. Trimming at V came to 3 bases and at J to 3 bases, leaving 5 bases not matched to a gene. Germline V CDR1 and CDR2: SGHDT, YYEEEE. CDR3 region: CASSSWTGYTEAFF. Here the CDR3 DNA reads TGTGCCAGCAGCTCATGGACAGGTTACACTGAAGCTTTCTTT.

This clonotype was seen more than once but under ten times. The V call is TRBV5-6, the J call TRBJ2-5; 13 bases are a match to TRBD2. The J segment lost 4 bases and the V segment lost 4 bases, leaving 10 bases of the junction unmatched. Germline CDR1 reads SGHDT; CDR2 reads YYEEEE. The CDR3 covers 17 residues. The CDR3: CASSNIRTSGSRETQYF. CDR3 DNA: TGTGCCAGCAGCAATATAAGGACTAGCGGGAGCCGAGAGACCCAGTACTTC. Drawing the rest from reference TRBV5-6 and TRBJ2-5, the complete variable domain is DAGVTQSPTHLIKTRGQQVTLRCSPKSGHDTVSWYQQALGQGPQFIFQYYEEEERQRGNFPDRFSGHQFPNYSSELNVNALLLGDSALYLCASSNIRTSGSRETQYFGPGTRLLVL.

The V and J genes are TRBV7-9 and TRBJ2-5; a possible D gene is TRBD1 (6 bases). CDR3 length equals 14 residues. The germline CDR1 and CDR2 sequences are SEHNR and FQNEAQ (reference sequence). Trimming removed 5 bases from V and 5 bases from J, with 15 bases in between. CDR3 bases: TGTGCCAGCAGCCTAACACAGGGAGTGGAGACCCAGTACTTC. This translates into CASSLTQGVETQYF.

This clonotype was observed many times. The gene calls are TRBV24-1 and TRBJ1-1; D is ambiguous. The CDR3 contains 15 residues. V was shortened by 2 bases and J by 0 bases, with 9 bases between the two germline ends. Per germline, CDR1 KGHDR and CDR2 SFDVKD. The CDR3 DNA sequence: TGTGCCACCAGTGATTCACAAGCCATGAACACTGAAGCTTTCTTT. Amino acid sequence: CATSDSQAMNTEAFF.

V usage is TRBV7-2 and J usage is TRBJ2-3, with TRBD2 matching 9 bases. Trimming cost V 2 bases and J 3 bases; bases outside gene matches: 9. CDR3 length: 17 residues. Germline CDR1 reads SGHTA; CDR2 reads FQGNSA. The chain's CDR3 is CASSLFPAGGRTDTQYF. DNA of the CDR3: TGTGCCAGCAGCTTATTCCCAGCGGGGGGCAGGACAGATACGCAGTATTTT. Full variable domain (missing parts from reference TRBV7-2 and TRBJ2-3): GAGVSQSPSNKVTEKGKDVELRCDPISGHTALYWYRQSLGQGLEFLIYFQGNSAPDKSGLPSDRFSAERTGGSVSTLTIQRTQQEDSAVYLCASSLFPAGGRTDTQYFGPGTRLTVL.

This clonotype was found a few times. The chain joins TRBV29-1 to TRBJ1-1, with D maybe TRBD1 (5 bases). The CDR3 runs 11 residues. V was pared by 5 bases and J by 10 bases, with 14 bases between. CDR1 and CDR2 from the germline V gene are SQVTM and ANQGSEA. The CDR3 loop is CSVPFAGLAFF. The CDR3 region has the DNA TGCAGCGTTCCATTTGCAGGGCTAGCTTTCTTT.

The rearrangement uses TRBV7-8 and TRBJ2-7; possible D gene TRBD2, 5 bases. The CDR3 has 14 residues. CDR1 SGHVS and CDR2 FQNEAQ come from the germline V gene. V gave up 8 bases and J gave up 0 bases, with 14 bases separating them. The CDR3 loop is CASLDRGGSYEQYF. CDR3 nucleotide sequence: TGTGCCAGCCTAGACCGAGGAGGCTCCTACGAGCAGTACTTC.

This clonotype was counted between two and nine times. The rearrangement joins TRBV3-1 to TRBJ2-3; D is unclear. V gave up 0 bases and J gave up 10 bases, with 17 bases separating them. Germline V gene sequence: CDR1 LGHDT, CDR2 YNNKEL (reference sequence). The CDR3 length is 15 residues. The CDR3 DNA reads as TGTGCCAGCAGCCAAGATCTACTTCCGCCGAATGCGCAGTATTTT. Translating gives CASSQDLLPPNAQYF.

This clonotype occurred a few times. The gene calls are TRBV30 and TRBJ2-7, with 7 positions matching TRBD2. Germline lookup yields CDR1 GTSNPN and CDR2 SVGIG (reference sequence). This CDR3 comprises 11 residues. DNA of the CDR3: TGTGCGGGGGGGGACTGGTACGAGCAGTACTTC. Protein sequence: CAGGDWYEQYF. The whole variable domain, remainder taken from reference TRBV30 and TRBJ2-7, is SQTIHQWPATLVQPVGSPLSLECTVEGTSNPNLYWYRQAAGRGLQLLFYSVGIGQISSEVPQNLSASRPQDRQFILSSKKLLLSDSGFYLCAGGDWYEQYFGPGTRLTVT.

This clonotype was counted between two and nine times. This chain uses TRBV6-1 with TRBJ1-5, with D hard to call. Germline V gene sequence: CDR1 MNHNS, CDR2 SASEGT. The CDR3 has 15 residues. The V gene lost 6 bases and the J gene lost 1 base, with 13 bases spanning the gap. CDR3 nucleotide sequence: TGTGCCAGCAGGCGGATGGTGGACAGCAATCAGCCCCAGCATTTT. Protein product: CASRRMVDSNQPQHF.

The chain recombines TRBV5-1 with TRBJ2-4, with 7 nucleotides matching TRBD2. Germline V gene lookup returns CDR1 SGHRS and CDR2 YFSETQ. The CDR3 has 14 amino acids. The J segment lost 8 bases and the V segment lost 0 bases, leaving 5 bases of the junction unmatched. The CDR3 bases are TGCGCCAGCAGCTTGGGCGGGAGAGAGGACATTCAGTACTTC. This codes for CASSLGGREDIQYF.

The chain joins TRBV20-1 to TRBJ2-1; D is unclear. V lost 3 bases and J lost 8, with 17 bases in between. CDR1 DFQATT and CDR2 SNEGSKA come from the germline V gene (reference sequence). The CDR3 has 14 amino acids. This chain's CDR3 is CSARDPGPLDEQFF. CDR3 sequence (DNA): TGCAGTGCTAGGGATCCCGGGCCCCTGGATGAGCAGTTCTTC.

This clonotype was picked up many times. This rearrangement joins TRBV7-2 to TRBJ2-7; TRBD1 is a possible D gene (5 bases). V was shortened by 5 bases and J by 0 bases, with 11 bases between the two germline ends. The CDR3 spans 14 residues. The germline gives CDR1 SGHTA, CDR2 FQGNSA. The CDR3 spells CASSPDSTSYEQYF. The CDR3 DNA follows: TGTGCCAGCAGCCCAGACAGTACCTCCTACGAGCAGTACTTC.

This clonotype was detected only a few times. The chain couples TRBV6-1 to TRBJ2-3; a possible D gene is TRBD2 (6 bases). The CDR3 sequence is 16 residues long. Germline CDR1 and CDR2: MNHNS and SASEGT. Trimming left V 3 bases short and J 0 bases short, with 13 bases between. The CDR3 is CASSERLGPSTDTQYF. The CDR3 DNA is TGTGCCAGCAGTGAGAGACTAGGCCCTAGCACAGATACGCAGTATTTT.

This clonotype was found many times. The chain employs TRBV2 and TRBJ1-6; no clear D gene. Trimming removed 8 bases at V and 10 bases at J, with 15 bases between. This CDR3 is 13 amino acids long. Germline CDR1 and CDR2: SNHLY and FYNNEI. CDR3 DNA sequence: TGTGCCAGCCTTGACTCCCCCGGATCACCCCTCCACTTT. Translated: CASLDSPGSPLHF.

In this sample, this clonotype turned up a few times. This chain joins TRBV20-1 and TRBJ2-3; D uncertain. Trimming took 4 bases from V and 7 from J, leaving 18 bases between them. Germline CDR1 is DFQATT and CDR2 is SNEGSKA (reference sequence). The CDR3 spans 14 residues. In DNA form, the CDR3 reads TGCAGTGCTAAGGGCAGTGCTGTTACCCATACGCAGTATTTT. Translation gives CSAKGSAVTHTQYF.

This clonotype has more than one count but fewer than ten. V gene TRBV6-5 combines with J gene TRBJ1-3; D uncertain. Trimming took off 6 bases at V and 4 bases at J, with 7 bases between the two ends. Germline V lookup: CDR1 MNHEY, CDR2 SVGAGI. The CDR3 consists of 12 residues. The DNA for the CDR3 is TGTGCCAGCAGAACTCAAGGAAACACCATATATTTT. Protein product: CASRTQGNTIYF.

This clonotype occurred a few times. The V call is TRBV7-2, the J call TRBJ2-1; no clear D gene. V lost 2 bases and J lost 7, with 9 bases in between. Germline V gene sequence: CDR1 SGHTA, CDR2 FQGNSA. The CDR3 is 13 amino acids. Here the CDR3 reads CASSLFSPNEQFF. The CDR3 coding sequence is TGTGCCAGCAGCTTATTCAGCCCAAATGAGCAGTTCTTC. Looking up the rest from reference TRBV7-2 and TRBJ2-1 gives the full variable domain: GAGVSQSPSNKVTEKGKDVELRCDPISGHTALYWYRQSLGQGLEFLIYFQGNSAPDKSGLPSDRFSAERTGGSVSTLTIQRTQQEDSAVYLCASSLFSPNEQFFGPGTRLTVL.

This clonotype was detected many times. The chain has TRBV20-1 and TRBJ1-1; D is possibly TRBD1 (6 bases). Germline V gene sequence: CDR1 DFQATT, CDR2 SNEGSKA (reference sequence). The length of the CDR3 is 13 residues. CDR3 bases: TGCAGCCCCAATCGGGACATGAACACTGAAGCTTTCTTT. It is translated as CSPNRDMNTEAFF.